Shown below are 16 T cell receptor beta chains from a single sample sequenced in a study of blood T cell repertoires in COVID-19. Profiling relied on immunoSEQ multiplex PCR, and the TCRdb table lists in-frame clones only, not all of them. The sample shows roughly 300,000 clones, about 93% of them seen only once. What was sequenced was peripheral blood. The origin of the receptors is a woman aged 25 to 39 with COVID-19, enrolled during active disease.

The gene calls are TRBV27 and TRBJ2-3; 8 nucleotides agree with TRBD2. V lost 3 bases, J lost 0 bases, and 5 bases stayed unmatched. The CDR3 sequence is 16 residues long. Germline-derived CDR1 and CDR2 are MNHEY and SMNVEV (reference sequence). CDR3 residues: CASSLWPGGSTDTQYF. The CDR3 DNA reads TGTGCCAGCAGTTTGTGGCCGGGAGGGAGCACAGATACGCAGTATTTT.

The rearrangement uses TRBV13 and TRBJ2-3; 8 bases fit TRBD2. This CDR3 has 20 residues. The germline CDR1 and CDR2 sequences are PRHDT and FYEKMQ (reference sequence). V lost 2 bases and J lost 0; bases outside the gene matches: 16. CDR3 bases: TGTGCCAGCAGCTTACGGCTAGCGGGCTTAAAAATATCTAGCACAGATACGCAGTATTTT. It specifies CASSLRLAGLKISSTDTQYF.

The CDR3 loop is CASSTDRGPYEQYF. The CDR3 nucleotides are TGTGCCAGCAGTACGGACAGGGGCCCCTACGAGCAGTACTTC. The rearrangement links TRBV2 to TRBJ2-7; 9 nucleotides match TRBD1. Losses at the gene ends were 5 bases for V and 2 bases for J; bases not matched to a gene: 4. The CDR3 length is 14 residues. The V gene's germline CDR1 is SNHLY and CDR2 FYNNEI. Supplemented by reference TRBV2 and TRBJ2-7, the full variable domain reads EPEVTQTPSHQVTQMGQEVILRCVPISNHLYFYWYRQILGQKVEFLVSFYNNEISEKSEIFDDQFSVERPDGSNFTLKIRSTKLEDSAMYFCASSTDRGPYEQYFGPGTRLTVT.

V is TRBV6-5 and J is TRBJ1-6, with 7 bases matching TRBD1. V lost 2 bases and J lost 7; bases outside the gene matches: 5. The germline gives CDR1 MNHEY, CDR2 SVGAGI. The CDR3 covers 15 residues. CDR3 bases: TGTGCCAGCAGTTACCGGGACAGACAAAATTCACCCCTCCACTTT. This codes for CASSYRDRQNSPLHF.

The chain is built from TRBV19 and TRBJ2-1; unclear D gene. V shed 3 bases and J shed 4 bases, with 13 bases lying between them. Germline-derived CDR1 and CDR2 are LNHDA and SQIVND (reference sequence). The CDR3 runs to 15 residues. The CDR3 DNA reads as TGTGCCAGTAGTATTCAGGCAGACGATTACAATGAGCAGTTCTTC. Protein sequence: CASSIQADDYNEQFF.

This clone has a single count. This chain links TRBV2 with TRBJ2-7, with 8 nucleotides matching TRBD2. The CDR3 contains 14 residues. The V and J ends lost 2 bases and 3 bases, in that order; junction bases with no gene match: 3. CDR1 is SNHLY, CDR2 FYNNEI, per germline. The CDR3 protein is CASSEKRGGYEQYF. Written as DNA, the CDR3 is TGTGCCAGCAGTGAAAAACGGGGGGGCTACGAGCAGTACTTC.

This sequence joins TRBV4-2 and TRBJ1-1; 8 positions match TRBD1. The germline CDR1 and CDR2 sequences are LGHNA and YNFKEQ. This CDR3 has 18 residues. Unmatched junction bases numbered 9, after V lost 0 bases and J lost 0 bases. The CDR3 sequence is CASSQEVNRQGMNTEAFF. CDR3 nucleotides: TGTGCCAGCAGCCAAGAAGTCAACCGACAGGGGATGAACACTGAAGCTTTCTTT.

The chain combines TRBV7-2 with TRBJ2-4; maybe TRBD1 (6 bases). V lost 2 bases to trimming and J lost 10 bases, with 9 bases between them. The CDR3 sequence is 12 residues long. Germline CDR1 and CDR2: SGHTA and FQGNSA. The CDR3: CASSLRGQIQYF. CDR3 coding DNA: TGTGCCAGCAGCTTACGCGGACAGATTCAGTACTTC.

This clone was recorded only once. This chain uses TRBV3-1 (or the pseudogene TRBV3-2) with TRBJ1-2, with D tentatively TRBD1 (6 bases). V was trimmed by 3 bases and J by 7 bases, leaving 18 bases between them. The germline V gene encodes CDR1 LGHDT and CDR2 YNNKEL (reference sequence). This CDR3 is 15 amino acids long. The CDR3 nucleotides read TGTGCCAGCAGCCATGGGGGGGGCCAGGGGCTTGGCTACACCTTC. Its translation is CASSHGGGQGLGYTF.

This chain uses TRBV19 with TRBJ2-7; 9 nucleotides match TRBD1. The germline V gene encodes CDR1 LNHDA and CDR2 SQIVND (reference sequence). This CDR3 contains 15 residues. V was clipped by 5 bases and J by 1 base; unmatched bases: 6. This CDR3 is CASSPGTGFSYEQYF. DNA for the CDR3: TGTGCCAGTAGTCCCGGGACAGGGTTTTCCTACGAGCAGTACTTC.

J is TRBJ2-7 and V is TRBV2, with D tentatively TRBD2 (5 bases). The V end was cut by 7 bases, the J end by 5 bases, with 12 bases between. The CDR3 spans 12 residues. Germline CDR1 SNHLY, CDR2 FYNNEI. Here the CDR3 reads CASTDRGDEQYF. The CDR3 region has the DNA TGTGCCAGCACCGATCGGGGTGACGAGCAGTACTTC. The full variable domain, completed using reference TRBV2 and TRBJ2-7, is EPEVTQTPSHQVTQMGQEVILRCVPISNHLYFYWYRQILGQKVEFLVSFYNNEISEKSEIFDDQFSVERPDGSNFTLKIRSTKLEDSAMYFCASTDRGDEQYFGPGTRLTVT.

The rearrangement joins TRBV7-9 to TRBJ1-5, with 7 nucleotides matching TRBD1. V shed 5 bases, J shed 2 bases, and the junction held 6 bases outside the gene matches. CDR3 length: 15 amino acids. Germline-derived CDR1 and CDR2 are SEHNR and FQNEAQ (reference sequence). In nucleotides, the CDR3 is TGTGCCAGCAGCCTACAGGGGCAAGGCAATCAGCCCCAGCATTTT. The encoded protein is CASSLQGQGNQPQHF.

This clone was counted once. This chain joins TRBV7-8 and TRBJ2-1; weak D call: TRBD2 (6 bases). The CDR3 sequence is 15 residues long. The V gene's germline CDR1 is SGHVS and CDR2 FQNEAQ. Trimming pared 4 bases from V and 0 bases from J, leaving 10 bases between. CDR3 nucleotide sequence: TGTGCCAGCAGCTCGGGACTCAACTCCTACAATGAGCAGTTCTTC. It codes for CASSSGLNSYNEQFF.

The chain couples TRBV15 to TRBJ2-3, with 9 bases identical to TRBD1. The CDR3 spans 17 residues. Germline CDR1 is LNHNV and CDR2 is YYDKDF (reference sequence). With 0 bases clipped from V and 6 bases from J, the junction kept 10 bases outside the gene matches. CDR3 DNA sequence: TGTGCCACCAGCAGAGACCCCGGGACAGGGAGGTCCGATACGCAGTATTTT. Its protein product is CATSRDPGTGRSDTQYF.

The sample holds a few counts of this clone. V gene TRBV2 combines with J gene TRBJ1-5, with a possible D match to TRBD1 (6 bases). CDR1 and CDR2 from the germline V gene are SNHLY and FYNNEI. This CDR3 spans 13 amino acids. V was shortened by 5 bases and J by 3 bases, with 8 bases between the two germline ends. The CDR3 loop is CASSLGHNQPQHF. Written as DNA, the CDR3 is TGTGCCAGCAGTCTGGGACACAATCAGCCCCAGCATTTT.

The J gene is TRBJ2-1, the V gene TRBV24-1; 7 bases are shared with TRBD2. Germline V gene lookup returns CDR1 KGHDR and CDR2 SFDVKD. The CDR3 runs to 13 residues. V was clipped by 9 bases and J by 9 bases; unmatched bases: 10. DNA of the CDR3: TGTGCCACCGCCGGGGGAGGGGTGGCTGAGCAGTTCTTC. Its translation: CATAGGGVAEQFF.